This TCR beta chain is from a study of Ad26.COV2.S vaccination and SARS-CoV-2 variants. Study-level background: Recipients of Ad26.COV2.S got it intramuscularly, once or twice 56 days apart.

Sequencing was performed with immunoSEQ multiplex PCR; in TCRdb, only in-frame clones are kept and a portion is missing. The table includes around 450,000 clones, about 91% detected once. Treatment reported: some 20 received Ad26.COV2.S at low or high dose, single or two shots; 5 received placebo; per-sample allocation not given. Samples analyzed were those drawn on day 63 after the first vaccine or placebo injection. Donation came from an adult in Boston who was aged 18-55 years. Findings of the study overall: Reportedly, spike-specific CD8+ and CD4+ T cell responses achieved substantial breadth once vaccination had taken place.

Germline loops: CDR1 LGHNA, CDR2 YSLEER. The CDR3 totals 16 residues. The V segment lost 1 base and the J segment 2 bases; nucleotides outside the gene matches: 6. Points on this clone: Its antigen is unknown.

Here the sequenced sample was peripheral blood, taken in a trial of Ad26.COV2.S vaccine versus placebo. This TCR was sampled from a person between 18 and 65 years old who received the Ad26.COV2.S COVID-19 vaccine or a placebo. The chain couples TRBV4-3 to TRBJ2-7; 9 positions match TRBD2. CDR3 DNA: TGCGCCAGCAGCCAAGTCTTAGCGGGAGCAGCCTACGAGCAGTACTTC. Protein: CASSQVLAGAAYEQYF.